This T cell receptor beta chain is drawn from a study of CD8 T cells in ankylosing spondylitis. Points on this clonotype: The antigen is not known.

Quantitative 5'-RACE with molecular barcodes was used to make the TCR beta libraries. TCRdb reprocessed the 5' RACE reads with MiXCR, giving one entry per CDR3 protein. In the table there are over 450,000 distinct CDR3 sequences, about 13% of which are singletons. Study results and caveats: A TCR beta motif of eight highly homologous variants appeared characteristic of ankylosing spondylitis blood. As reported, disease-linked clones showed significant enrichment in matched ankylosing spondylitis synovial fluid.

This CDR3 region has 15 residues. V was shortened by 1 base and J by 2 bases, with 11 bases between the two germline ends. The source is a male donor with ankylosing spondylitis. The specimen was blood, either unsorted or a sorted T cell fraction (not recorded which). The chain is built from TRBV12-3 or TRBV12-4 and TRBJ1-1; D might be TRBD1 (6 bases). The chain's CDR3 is CASSLEGQSNTEAFF. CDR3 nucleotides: TGTGCCAGCAGTTTAGAGGGACAATCAAACACTGAAGCTTTCTTT.